The subject of this entry is one TCR beta chain. What it binds is unknown. As to time point: baseline pretreatment blood. Treatment meaning: 15 Gy SBRT to primary tumor, nephrectomy 4 weeks later. The method was immunoSEQ multiplex PCR; TCRdb's version includes in-frame clones alone and lacks a portion of them. Here the sample spans 70,000 to 95,000 clones, over 75% being singletons. The data stem from a study of radiation and T cells in renal cell carcinoma. Turning to the study itself: Nephrectomy followed 15 Gy stereotactic body radiation by 4 weeks. Overall study results and limits: From baseline, blood top tumor clonotypes peaked at 2 weeks post-radiation.

Germline CDR1 and CDR2: MNHEY and SMNVEV (reference sequence). V shed 1 base and J shed 4 bases, with 10 bases lying between them. There are 14 residues in the CDR3. The clonotype originates from a man aged 55 to 69 with renal cell carcinoma. The chain recombines TRBV27 with TRBJ1-1; no reliable D call. Here the sequenced sample was blood, taken from a patient whose treatment included radiotherapy and nephrectomy. The CDR3: CASSLWQVGTEAFF. As DNA, the CDR3 is TGTGCCAGCAGTTTATGGCAGGTGGGCACTGAAGCTTTCTTT.